These T cell receptor beta chains were read from a single sample in a study of CD8+ T cells in alopecia areata. Using immunoSEQ multiplex PCR, the repertoire was profiled, and TCRdb retains in-frame clones only, with some absent. Of about 110,000 clones listed, roughly three fifths are singletons. Sequencing was performed on CD8+ T cells sorted from blood, taken at week 24, from a patient treated with tofacitinib. The source of these receptors is a human donor with alopecia areata. CDR3s include the opening cysteine and the closing phenylalanine or tryptophan. A D gene is named only where the DNA matches it firmly. Some rows have no size entry. The others give once, few or many, or a class for an expanded clone.

size | J | V | length | D | DNA | CDR3
NA | TRBJ2-4 | TRBV4-1 | 16 | NA | TGCGCCAGCAGCCCCCCGAAGGGCGCAGCCAAAAACATTCAGTACTTC | CASSPPKGAAKNIQYF
NA | TRBJ1-2 | TRBV28 | 14 | NA | TGTGCCAGCAGTGTGGGACACCCGAACTATGGCTACACCTTC | CASSVGHPNYGYTF
few | TRBJ1-2 | TRBV27 | 13 | NA | TGTGCCAGCAGTTTCGGTATCACTGATGGCTACACCTTC | CASSFGITDGYTF
NA | TRBJ2-7 | TRBV5-4 | 13 | NA | TGTGCCAGCAGCTTCGCTCAGAACTACGAGCAGTACTTC | CASSFAQNYEQYF
NA | TRBJ2-3 | TRBV27 | 16 | TRBD1 | TGTGCCAGCAGTTCGCCACAGGGGGCTCTCACAGATACGCAGTATTTT | CASSSPQGALTDTQYF
NA | TRBJ2-7 | TRBV6-5 | 13 | NA | TGTGCCAGCAGTTCTCGAATGTCCGGCGAGCAGTACTTC | CASSSRMSGEQYF
NA | TRBJ2-7 | TRBV7-2 | 13 | NA | TGTGCCAGCAGCTTAGGAGGGGGATACGAGCAGTACTTC | CASSLGGGYEQYF
NA | TRBJ1-1 | TRBV19 | 12 | NA | TGTGCCAGTATAGAAGCGAACACTGAAGCTTTCTTT | CASIEANTEAFF
few | TRBJ2-6 | TRBV15 | 16 | NA | TGTGCCACCAGCAGAGATCTAGGAACTGGGGCCAACGTCCTGACTTTC | CATSRDLGTGANVLTF
NA | TRBJ1-2 | TRBV11-2 | 13 | NA | TGTGCCAGCAGCCCGGGGGGGCCCTATGGCTACACCTTC | CASSPGGPYGYTF
NA | TRBJ2-7 | TRBV5-1 | 16 | NA | TGCGCCAGCAGCTTGGTGCCCGGGACTCTTAACTACGAGCAGTACTTC | CASSLVPGTLNYEQYF